This entry concerns a single TCR beta chain. Its cognate antigen is unknown. Using its own MiXCR run on the 5' RACE reads, TCRdb lists one record per CDR3 protein. The table shows some 330,000 distinct CDR3 sequences, with roughly 21% occurring only once. The sample originates from a study of T-cell memory formation after mild COVID-19. Study as a whole: In these data, TCR clusters were largely donor specific. Points from the study as a whole: There were some responding clones in pre-infection memory, which suggested that cross-reactive memory had joined. Clones shrinking between day 15 and 85 showed a balanced CD4/CD8 split, and those that grew later tilted toward CD4+.

Germline lookup yields CDR1 SEHNR and CDR2 FQNEAQ (reference sequence). The CDR3 consists of 16 residues. Trimming removed 5 bases from V and 8 bases from J; junction bases left unmatched: 9. Sequencing used PBMCs or a T cell subset sorted from them (not recorded which). The V gene is TRBV7-9, the J gene TRBJ2-1; 13 bases fit TRBD2. The TCR comes from an adult woman who had mild COVID-19 (a few samples of this study predate the infection). Cell type and time point are not known. CDR3 coding DNA: TGTGCCAGCAGCCGCCTACTAGCGGGGGGGCCCGATGAGCAGTTCTTC. It encodes CASSRLLAGGPDEQFF.